Included here is one TCR beta chain sequence, with context. These data belong to a study of blood T cell repertoires in COVID-19. Patients from Seattle were sampled longitudinally, starting during active infection. Authors' analysis steps: How many nucleated cells were present was estimated from reference gene primer amplification. Generated by immunoSEQ multiplex PCR, the TCRdb table keeps only in-frame clones and is missing some. D and trimming were read from the DNA, whereas the V and J calls and clone size are those reported in that table. Of about 440,000 clones listed, approximately 88% are singletons. V shed 5 bases, J shed 1 base, and the junction held 9 bases outside the gene matches. The CDR3 runs to 16 residues. The germline CDR1 and CDR2 sequences are SGHTA and FQGNSA.

The sequence was collected from a woman aged 45-65 years with COVID-19, enrolled during active disease. This chain uses TRBV7-2 with TRBJ2-7, with 9 bases lining up with TRBD2. Sequences were obtained from peripheral blood. The CDR3 sequence: CASSALTSGSSYEQYF. The CDR3 nucleotides are TGTGCCAGCAGCGCCCTGACTAGCGGTTCATCCTACGAGCAGTACTTC.